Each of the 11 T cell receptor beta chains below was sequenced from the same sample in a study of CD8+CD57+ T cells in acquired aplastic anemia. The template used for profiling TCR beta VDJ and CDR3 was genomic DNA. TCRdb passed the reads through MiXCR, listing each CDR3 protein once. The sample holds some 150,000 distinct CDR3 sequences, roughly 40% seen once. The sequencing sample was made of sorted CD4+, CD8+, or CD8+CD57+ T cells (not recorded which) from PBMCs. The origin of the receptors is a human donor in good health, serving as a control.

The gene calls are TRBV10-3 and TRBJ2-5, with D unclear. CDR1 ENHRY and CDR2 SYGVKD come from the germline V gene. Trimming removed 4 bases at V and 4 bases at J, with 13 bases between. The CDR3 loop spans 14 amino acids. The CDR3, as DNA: TGTGCCATCAGTGGGGTAAACGTCCGAGAGACCCAGTACTTC. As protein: CAISGVNVRETQYF.

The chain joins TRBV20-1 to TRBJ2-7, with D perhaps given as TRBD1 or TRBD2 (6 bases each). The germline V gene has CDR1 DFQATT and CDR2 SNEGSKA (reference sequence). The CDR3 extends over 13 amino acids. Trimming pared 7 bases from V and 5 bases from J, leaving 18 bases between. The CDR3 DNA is TGCAGTGGGCAGGGGACTCGTGGCCACGAGCAGTACTTC. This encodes CSGQGTRGHEQYF.

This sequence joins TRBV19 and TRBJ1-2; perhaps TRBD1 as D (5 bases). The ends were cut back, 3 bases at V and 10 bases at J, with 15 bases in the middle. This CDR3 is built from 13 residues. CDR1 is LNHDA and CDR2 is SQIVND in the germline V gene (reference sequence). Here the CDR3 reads CASSIGQGFDYTF. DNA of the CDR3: TGTGCCAGTAGTATCGGGCAGGGATTTGACTACACCTTC.

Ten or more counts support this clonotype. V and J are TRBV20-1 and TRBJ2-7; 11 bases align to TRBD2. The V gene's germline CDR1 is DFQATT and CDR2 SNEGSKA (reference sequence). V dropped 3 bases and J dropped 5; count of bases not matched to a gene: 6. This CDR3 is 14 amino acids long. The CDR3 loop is CSASVAGGNDEQYF. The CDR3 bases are TGCAGTGCTAGCGTAGCGGGAGGGAACGACGAGCAGTACTTC.

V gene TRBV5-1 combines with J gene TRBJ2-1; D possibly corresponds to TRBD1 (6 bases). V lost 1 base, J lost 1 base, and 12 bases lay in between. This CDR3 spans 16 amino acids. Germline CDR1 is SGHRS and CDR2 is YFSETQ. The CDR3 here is CASSLSRTDSYNEQFF. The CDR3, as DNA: TGCGCCAGCAGCTTGAGCCGGACAGATTCCTACAATGAGCAGTTCTTC.

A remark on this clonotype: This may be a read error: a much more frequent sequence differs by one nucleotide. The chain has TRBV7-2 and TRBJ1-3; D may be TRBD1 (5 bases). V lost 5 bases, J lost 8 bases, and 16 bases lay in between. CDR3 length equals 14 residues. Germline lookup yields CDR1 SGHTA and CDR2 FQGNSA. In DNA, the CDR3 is TGTGCCAGCAGCCTCTGGGGGGAAGGAGACACCATATATTTT. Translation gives CASSLWGEGDTIYF.

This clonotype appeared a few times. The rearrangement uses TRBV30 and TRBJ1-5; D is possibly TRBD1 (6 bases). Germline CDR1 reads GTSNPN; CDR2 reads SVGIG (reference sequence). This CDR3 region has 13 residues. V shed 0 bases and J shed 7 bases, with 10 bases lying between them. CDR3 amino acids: CAWSVQGGQPQHF. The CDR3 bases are TGTGCCTGGAGTGTACAGGGCGGCCAGCCCCAGCATTTT.

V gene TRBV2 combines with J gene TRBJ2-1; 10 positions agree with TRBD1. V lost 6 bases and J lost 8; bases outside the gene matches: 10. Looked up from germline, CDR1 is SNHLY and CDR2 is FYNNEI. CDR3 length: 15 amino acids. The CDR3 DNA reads TGTGCCAGCAGCCCCGGGACAGGGGACTCCCATGAGCAGTTCTTC. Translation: CASSPGTGDSHEQFF.

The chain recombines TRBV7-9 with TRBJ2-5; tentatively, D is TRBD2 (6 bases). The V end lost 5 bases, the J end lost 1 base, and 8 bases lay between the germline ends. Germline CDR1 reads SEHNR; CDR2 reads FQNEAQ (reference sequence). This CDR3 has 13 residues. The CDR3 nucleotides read TGTGCCAGCAGCGGGGACTCCCAAGAGACCCAGTACTTC. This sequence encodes CASSGDSQETQYF.

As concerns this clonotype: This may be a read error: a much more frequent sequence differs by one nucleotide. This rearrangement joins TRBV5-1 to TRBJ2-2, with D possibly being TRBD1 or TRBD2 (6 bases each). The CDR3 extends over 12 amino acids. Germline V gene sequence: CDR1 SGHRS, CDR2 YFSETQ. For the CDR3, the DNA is TGCGCCAGCAGCTTGATAAGGGGGGAGCTGCTTTTT. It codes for CASSLIRGELLF.

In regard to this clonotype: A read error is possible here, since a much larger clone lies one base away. CDR3 sequence: CATSSMGNTGLGYTF. The DNA for the CDR3 is TGTGCCACCAGCTCAATGGGCAACACAGGACTGGGCTACACCTTC. The V call is TRBV24-1, the J call TRBJ1-2, with a weak D call TRBD1 (5 bases). Germline V gene data show CDR1 as KGHDR and CDR2 as SFDVKD. V lost 7 bases and J 8 bases, leaving 22 bases between the germline ends. CDR3 length equals 15 residues.